This entry lists 10 T cell receptor beta chains sequenced from one sample in a study of cytomegalovirus exposure and HLA in healthy donors (TCRdb year 2017). Library creation used the immunoSEQ multiplex PCR assay. A mixture of 60 forward primers for TCR Vbeta segments and 13 reverse primers for TCR Jbeta segments was used in the multiplex PCR. TCRdb's version of the immuneACCESS table is confined to in-frame rearrangements and falls short of the full clone set. An unresolved V gene accounts for under half of the shortfall where checked; the remainder is of unknown origin. This sample's table carries about 200,000 clones. Around 0.74% of the sample rests with the top ten. The sequencing sample was made of PBMCs. These receptors were collected from a boy between 10 and 17 years old in good health and CMV-seronegative.

J is TRBJ2-5 and V is TRBV6-6; D is uncertain. The germline V gene has CDR1 MNHNY and CDR2 SVGAGI (reference sequence). This CDR3 has 13 residues. V was shortened by 7 bases and J by 2 bases, with 11 bases between the two germline ends. CDR3 sequence (DNA): TGTGCCAGCACCCTCGTCCTGCAAGAGACCCAGTACTTC. Its protein product is CASTLVLQETQYF.

This rearrangement joins TRBV21-1 to TRBJ1-3. TRBV21-1 is designated a pseudogene. This CDR3 has 17 amino acids. In DNA, the CDR3 is TGTGCCAGCAGCCCCCGAGGGGGGGAGGGTGCTGGAAACACCATATATTTT. Its protein product is CASSPRGGEGAGNTIYF.

The chain carries TRBV28 and TRBJ1-2; 7 nucleotides align to TRBD1. V trimming: 7 bases; J trimming: 6 bases; junction bases outside the gene matches: 14. Looked up from germline, CDR1 is MDHEN and CDR2 is SYDVKM. CDR3 length: 15 residues. CDR3 sequence reads: CASTRQPTGANGYTF. Written as DNA, the CDR3 is TGTGCCAGCACCCGACAGCCCACAGGGGCGAATGGCTACACCTTC.

The CDR3 DNA reads as TGTGCCAGCAGCTTCGCCTTACATCCCGGGAGGAGGTCAGGAAACACCATATATTTT. This sequence encodes CASSFALHPGRRSGNTIYF. This chain joins TRBV11-2 and TRBJ1-3; D unclear. The CDR3 consists of 19 residues. The germline CDR1 and CDR2 sequences are SGHAT and FQNNGV. Trimming took off 3 bases at V and 4 bases at J, with 25 bases between the two ends.

This chain joins TRBV6-5 and TRBJ2-3, with TRBD2 matching over 9 bases. The CDR3 length is 15 residues. Trimming removed 6 bases from V and 6 bases from J; junction bases left unmatched: 10. CDR1 and CDR2 (germline): MNHEY, SVGAGI. CDR3: CASSPVAGVGDTQYF. CDR3 sequence (DNA): TGTGCCAGCAGCCCTGTAGCGGGGGTTGGGGATACGCAGTATTTT.

This chain joins TRBV12-5 and TRBJ2-2; 8 bases agree with TRBD2. Germline CDR1 and CDR2: LGHNT and FRNRAP. Trimming removed 4 bases from V and 6 bases from J; junction bases left unmatched: 7. This CDR3 is 15 amino acids long. The CDR3 coding sequence is TGTGCTAGTGGTTCGGGACTAGTTGGCGCCGGGGAGCTGTTTTTT. It codes for CASGSGLVGAGELFF.

The genes are TRBV10-3 and TRBJ2-3; 10 bases align to TRBD1. Germline values: CDR1 ENHRY, CDR2 SYGVKD. With 5 bases clipped from V and 2 bases from J, the junction kept 7 bases outside the gene matches. The CDR3 contains 16 residues. The CDR3 DNA is TGTGCCATCAGTCCTGGACAGGGGGGGGCCACAGATACGCAGTATTTT. It is translated as CAISPGQGGATDTQYF.

The V call is TRBV18, the J call TRBJ2-6; D is perhaps TRBD2 (5 bases). V shed 5 bases and J shed 3 bases, with 14 bases lying between them. CDR3 length: 16 amino acids. The germline V gene has CDR1 KGHSH and CDR2 LQKENI. The CDR3: CASSIGLLDGANVLTF. The CDR3 DNA is TGTGCCAGCTCAATCGGACTGCTTGATGGGGCCAACGTCCTGACTTTC.

CDR3 in amino acids: CASSPRAGTGVNEQFF. The CDR3 DNA sequence: TGTGCCAGCAGCCCAAGAGCCGGGACAGGGGTCAATGAGCAGTTCTTC. The V call is TRBV7-8, the J call TRBJ2-1; 10 nucleotides line up with TRBD1. CDR1 is SGHVS and CDR2 is FQNEAQ in the germline V gene. The CDR3 has 16 amino acids. V lost 5 bases to trimming and J lost 6 bases; unmatched junction nucleotides: 10.

The rearrangement joins TRBV2 to TRBJ2-5, with 11 bases identical to TRBD2. Germline CDR1 is SNHLY and CDR2 is FYNNEI. The CDR3 totals 15 residues. Losses at the gene ends were 6 bases for V and 5 bases for J; bases not matched to a gene: 8. CDR3 sequence reads: CASRDSGGAGETQYF. Written as DNA, the CDR3 is TGTGCCAGCAGGGATAGCGGGGGGGCCGGGGAGACCCAGTACTTC.